This TCR beta chain originates from a study of cytomegalovirus exposure and HLA in healthy donors. For the study at large: Unique TCRs from HLA-typed donors, 75 million to 100 million of them, were held in an early data release. Researchers found that roughly 81% of over 350 genotyped donors fell within the Caucasian-associated ancestry cluster.

The PCR was carried out with 60 Vbeta primers and 13 Jbeta primers. Repertoires were generated with immunoSEQ multiplex PCR, while TCRdb's copy carries only in-frame clones and drops some. The sample has more than 110,000 clones, 70% to 80% seen once. Germline V gives CDR1 SEHNR, CDR2 FQNEAQ (reference sequence). The trim removed 4 bases at V and 0 bases at J, leaving 0 bases unmatched. The CDR3 totals 13 residues. The chain couples TRBV7-9 to TRBJ2-7; 7 nucleotides match TRBD2. The sequenced material came from PBMCs. The sequence derives from a man younger than 30 in good health and CMV-seronegative. CDR3 loop: CASSWGGSYEQYF. DNA of the CDR3: TGTGCCAGCAGCTGGGGGGGCTCCTACGAGCAGTACTTC.